Below, 27 T cell receptor beta chains from the same sample are listed, as sequenced in a study of blood T cell repertoires in COVID-19. Some clones are missing from TCRdb's copy, which holds only in-frame ones; the method was immunoSEQ multiplex PCR. The top ten clones hold approximately 40% of a sample with some 150,000 clones, over 70% of them seen once. The sequencing sample was made of peripheral blood. These receptors were obtained from a human donor in a cohort sampled during active COVID-19.

This chain uses TRBV6-5 with TRBJ1-2, with D unclear. V gave up 6 bases and J gave up 8 bases, with 19 bases separating them. CDR3 length: 14 amino acids. The germline V gene encodes CDR1 MNHEY and CDR2 SVGAGI. The CDR3: CASSFLGEVFGYTF. In nucleotides, the CDR3 is TGTGCCAGCAGCTTCCTCGGTGAGGTCTTCGGCTACACCTTC.

The rearrangement joins TRBV11-3 to TRBJ1-1; maybe TRBD1 (5 bases). Trimming stripped 1 base from V and 3 bases from J, with 6 bases between. The length of the CDR3 is 13 residues. Germline V CDR1 and CDR2: SGHNT, YENEEA. The CDR3, as DNA: TGTGCCAGCAGCTTAGCGGGGGACACTGAAGCTTTCTTT. It yields the protein CASSLAGDTEAFF.

This chain connects TRBV7-9 to TRBJ2-5; D perhaps matches TRBD2 (6 bases). CDR1 is SEHNR and CDR2 is FQNEAQ in the germline V gene (reference sequence). The CDR3 extends over 14 amino acids. V was shortened by 3 bases and J by 1 base, with 9 bases between the two germline ends. The CDR3 here is CASSFQGGQETQYF. Here the CDR3 DNA reads TGTGCCAGCAGCTTCCAGGGAGGCCAAGAGACCCAGTACTTC.

A remark on this clone: The sample carries other DNA sequences with the same CDR3. The V and J genes are TRBV3-1 (or the pseudogene TRBV3-2) and TRBJ1-5; D unresolved. Germline assignment: CDR1 LGHDT and CDR2 YNNKEL (reference sequence). Trimming left V 1 base short and J 4 bases short, with 8 bases between. This CDR3 has 14 amino acids. CDR3 residues: CASSQGGGNQPQHF. CDR3 DNA sequence: TGTGCCAGCAGCCAAGGGGGAGGGAATCAGCCCCAGCATTTT.

This sequence joins TRBV6-6 and TRBJ1-1; D might be TRBD1 (6 bases). The V and J ends lost 3 bases and 6 bases respectively, with 11 bases between them. The CDR3 is made up of 13 amino acids. Looked up from germline, CDR1 is MNHNY and CDR2 is SVGAGI (reference sequence). The CDR3 region has the DNA TGTGCCAGCAGTTATTCCGGACAGCCTGAAGCTTTCTTT. Protein: CASSYSGQPEAFF.

The chain links TRBV11-3 to TRBJ1-1; a weak D match, TRBD1 (6 bases). This CDR3 has 16 amino acids. Germline CDR1 reads SGHNT; CDR2 reads YENEEA. V was cut by 4 bases and J by 0 bases, with 15 bases left in between. The CDR3 nucleotides read TGTGCCAGCAGCTCCTGGTCGGGACACATGAACACTGAAGCTTTCTTT. Translating it yields CASSSWSGHMNTEAFF.

Here the CDR3 reads CATSSEAEEQYV. CDR3 DNA sequence: TGTGCCACCAGTTCAGAGGCGGAAGAGCAGTACGTC. This chain uses TRBV24-1 with TRBJ2-7; D call uncertain. The germline gives CDR1 KGHDR, CDR2 SFDVKD. The CDR3 runs to 12 residues. V shed 6 bases and J shed 7 bases, with 12 bases lying between them.

This clone was seen once. DNA of the CDR3: TGTGCCAGCAGTCCCCCCAGGGATCAGCCCCAGCATTTT. Protein product: CASSPPRDQPQHF. This chain joins TRBV28 and TRBJ1-5, with D possibly TRBD1 on 5 matching bases. CDR1 is MDHEN and CDR2 is SYDVKM in the germline V gene. Trimming took off 5 bases at V and 5 bases at J, with 10 bases between the two ends. The CDR3 is made up of 13 amino acids. The variable domain in full, with the rest retrieved from reference TRBV28 and TRBJ1-5, is DVKVTQSSRYLVKRTGEKVFLECVQDMDHENMFWYRQDPGLGLRLIYFSYDVKMKEKGDIPEGYSVSREKKERFSLILESASTNQTSMYLCASSPPRDQPQHFGDGTRLSIL.

This chain uses TRBV6-1 with TRBJ2-1, with 7 positions matching TRBD1. The CDR3 runs 17 residues. The germline gives CDR1 MNHNS, CDR2 SASEGT. The junction had 13 bases not matched to a gene; V was cut back by 4 bases and J by 4 bases. The CDR3 DNA follows: TGTGCCAGCAGTGGCCGAACGAGACAGGGTATTTACAATGAGCAGTTCTTC. Translating it yields CASSGRTRQGIYNEQFF.

The chain recombines TRBV27 with TRBJ2-2, with 10 positions matching TRBD2. Per the germline V gene, CDR1 is MNHEY and CDR2 is SMNVEV (reference sequence). V was pared by 5 bases and J by 6 bases, with 15 bases of the junction left unmatched. The CDR3 runs 18 residues. The CDR3 DNA reads TGTGCCAGCAGTCCGAGAGGGGGGAGCGGGGGGGCCTCCGGGGAGCTGTTTTTT. Its translation is CASSPRGGSGGASGELFF.

This rearrangement joins TRBV28 to TRBJ1-1, with D maybe TRBD1 (5 bases). The germline CDR1 and CDR2 sequences are MDHEN and SYDVKM. The CDR3 has 16 amino acids. Trimming stripped 2 bases from V and 0 bases from J, with 13 bases between. The CDR3 spells CASSLGGSYMNTEAFF. CDR3 coding DNA: TGTGCCAGCAGTTTAGGGGGGTCCTACATGAACACTGAAGCTTTCTTT.

The chain combines TRBV30 with TRBJ2-1; 9 bases align to TRBD2. Germline CDR1 GTSNPN, CDR2 SVGIG (reference sequence). The ends lost 4 bases at V and 6 bases at J; junction bases unmatched: 10. The CDR3 covers 15 residues. The CDR3 DNA reads TGTGCCTGGAAGCGAGGTAGCGGGAGCATCAATGAGCAGTTCTTC. This translates into CAWKRGSGSINEQFF.

The chain carries TRBV29-1 and TRBJ2-1, with 7 nucleotides matching TRBD2. The germline V gene encodes CDR1 SQVTM and CDR2 ANQGSEA. V lost 0 bases and J lost 10; bases outside the gene matches: 3. This CDR3 spans 12 amino acids. The CDR3 sequence is CSVEDFGREQFF. In DNA, the CDR3 is TGCAGCGTTGAAGATTTCGGGAGGGAGCAGTTCTTC.

This rearrangement joins TRBV11-2 to TRBJ1-3, with 7 bases matching TRBD1. The germline gives CDR1 SGHAT, CDR2 FQNNGV. Trimming removed 4 bases from V and 4 bases from J; junction bases left unmatched: 1. The CDR3 is made up of 13 amino acids. The CDR3 nucleotides read TGTGCCAGCAGCTGGGACAGAGGAAACACCATATATTTT. Its translation is CASSWDRGNTIYF.

This clone came up once. This chain connects TRBV18 to TRBJ2-5, with TRBD1 matching over 8 bases. The CDR3 sequence is 15 residues long. Germline trimming cut 6 bases from V and 1 base from J; bases unmatched to any gene: 7. Germline CDR1 is KGHSH and CDR2 is LQKENI. The CDR3 loop reads CASSRQGASQETQYF. For the CDR3, the DNA is TGTGCCAGCTCTCGTCAGGGGGCGAGCCAAGAGACCCAGTACTTC.

V gene TRBV5-8 combines with J gene TRBJ2-1; 8 bases agree with TRBD2. CDR1 and CDR2 (germline): SGHTS, YDEGEE. The CDR3 covers 18 residues. Losses at the gene ends were 0 bases for V and 7 bases for J; bases not matched to a gene: 15. Here the CDR3 DNA reads TGTGCCAGCAGCTTGGGCCTCAGCGGGAGCCCCCTCGGGAATGAGCAGTTCTTC. This encodes CASSLGLSGSPLGNEQFF.

The chain carries TRBV7-2 and TRBJ2-5; no clear D. This CDR3 has 13 amino acids. Trimming shortened V by 1 base and J by 4 bases, and 7 bases separated the two germline ends. The germline gives CDR1 SGHTA, CDR2 FQGNSA. This CDR3 is CASSLVMLETQYF. The CDR3 DNA is TGTGCCAGCAGCTTAGTAATGTTAGAGACCCAGTACTTC.

V gene TRBV6-5 combines with J gene TRBJ1-5; the match to TRBD1 covers 9 bases. The germline CDR1 and CDR2 sequences are MNHEY and SVGAGI. The V segment lost 7 bases and the J segment 7 bases; nucleotides outside the gene matches: 5. The CDR3 covers 13 residues. CDR3 coding DNA: TGTGCCAGCATCCGGGACAGGGACCAGCCCCAGCATTTT. Amino acid sequence: CASIRDRDQPQHF.

The chain uses TRBV11-3 and TRBJ1-6, with D possibly matching TRBD1 (6 bases). The V and J ends lost 1 base and 10 bases respectively, with 14 bases between them. CDR3 length: 15 amino acids. Germline CDR1 SGHNT, CDR2 YENEEA. The CDR3 bases are TGTGCCAGCAGCTTAGGGCAGGGGCGTGAATCACCCCTCCACTTT. Amino acids: CASSLGQGRESPLHF.

The V call is TRBV4-1, the J call TRBJ2-5, with 11 nucleotides matching TRBD2. Germline CDR1 and CDR2: MGHRA and YSYEKL. CDR3 size: 16 residues. The ends lost 4 bases at V and 1 base at J; junction bases unmatched: 5. DNA of the CDR3: TGCGCCAGCAGCCCTAGACTAGCGGGGTCCCAAGAGACCCAGTACTTC. This codes for CASSPRLAGSQETQYF.

V gene TRBV4-1 combines with J gene TRBJ2-2; TRBD1 matches at 9 bases. This CDR3 comprises 14 residues. J gave up 7 bases and V 2 bases, and 2 bases lay outside the gene matches. Germline V gives CDR1 MGHRA, CDR2 YSYEKL. DNA for the CDR3: TGCGCCAGCAGCCAACCGACAGGGGGCGGGGAGCTGTTTTTT. Its translation is CASSQPTGGGELFF.

In its sample, this clone was seen many times. Written as DNA, the CDR3 is TGTGCCAGCAGCCCGCCCAGCGAGGGCCCCCAAGAGACCCAGTACTTC. It translates to CASSPPSEGPQETQYF. The chain uses TRBV5-4 and TRBJ2-5, with D possibly being TRBD2 (5 bases). With 4 bases removed from V and 1 base from J, the gap between germline ends came to 17 bases. Germline-derived CDR1 and CDR2 are SGHNT and YYREEE (reference sequence). The CDR3 has 16 amino acids.

The V and J genes are TRBV7-9 and TRBJ1-1; D is ambiguous. Trimming stripped 3 bases from V and 4 bases from J, with 12 bases between. The CDR3 totals 14 residues. CDR1 is SEHNR, CDR2 FQNEAQ, per germline (reference sequence). The CDR3 spells CASSLGDGVTEAFF. In DNA form, the CDR3 reads TGTGCCAGCAGCTTGGGAGACGGGGTCACTGAAGCTTTCTTT.

The CDR3 spells CASSQSQKSYGYTF. The CDR3 DNA is TGTGCCAGCAGCCAAAGTCAGAAAAGTTATGGCTACACCTTC. The genes are TRBV3-1 (or the pseudogene TRBV3-2) and TRBJ1-2; D gene ambiguous. Germline V CDR1 and CDR2: LGHDT, YNNKEL (reference sequence). This CDR3 has 14 residues. V lost 2 bases, J lost 5 bases, and 12 bases lay in between.

V usage is TRBV6-6 and J usage is TRBJ1-5; weak D call: TRBD1 (6 bases). The V gene's germline CDR1 is MNHNY and CDR2 SVGAGI (reference sequence). This CDR3 spans 13 amino acids. The V end lost 5 bases, the J end lost 5 bases, and 10 bases lay between the germline ends. The CDR3 spells CASSPDRDQPQHF. CDR3 coding DNA: TGTGCCAGCAGTCCGGACAGAGATCAGCCCCAGCATTTT.

The V and J genes are TRBV18 and TRBJ2-5, with 7 nucleotides matching TRBD2. V trimming: 2 bases; J trimming: 5 bases; junction bases outside the gene matches: 11. The CDR3 contains 16 residues. In germline, CDR1 is KGHSH, CDR2 LQKENI. CDR3 in DNA: TGTGCCAGCTCACCAGATCTGTCCGGGGGAGGGGAGACCCAGTACTTC. Translated, it gives CASSPDLSGGGETQYF.

This clone was seen a single time. The chain is built from TRBV4-1 and TRBJ2-1, with TRBD2 identical over 12 bases. V lost 1 base, J lost 7 bases, and 8 bases stayed unmatched. The length of the CDR3 is 17 residues. Germline V gene lookup returns CDR1 MGHRA and CDR2 YSYEKL. For the CDR3, the DNA is TGCGCCAGCAGCCAAGTTCGGACTAGCGGGACGATAAATGAGCAGTTCTTC. Protein product: CASSQVRTSGTINEQFF.